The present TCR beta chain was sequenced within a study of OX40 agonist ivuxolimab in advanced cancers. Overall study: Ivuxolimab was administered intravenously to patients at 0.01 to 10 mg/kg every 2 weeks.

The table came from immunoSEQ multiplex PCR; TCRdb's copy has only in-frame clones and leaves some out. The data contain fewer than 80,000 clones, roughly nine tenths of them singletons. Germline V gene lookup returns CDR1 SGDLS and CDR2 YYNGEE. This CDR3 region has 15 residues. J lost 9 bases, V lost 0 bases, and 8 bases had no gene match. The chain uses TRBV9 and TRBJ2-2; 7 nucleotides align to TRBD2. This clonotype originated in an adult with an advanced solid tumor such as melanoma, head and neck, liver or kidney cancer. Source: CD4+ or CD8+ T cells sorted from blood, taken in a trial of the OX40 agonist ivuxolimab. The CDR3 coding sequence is TGTGCCAGCAGCGTAGATGGGACTACGTCCCGGGAGCTGTTTTTT. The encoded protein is CASSVDGTTSRELFF.